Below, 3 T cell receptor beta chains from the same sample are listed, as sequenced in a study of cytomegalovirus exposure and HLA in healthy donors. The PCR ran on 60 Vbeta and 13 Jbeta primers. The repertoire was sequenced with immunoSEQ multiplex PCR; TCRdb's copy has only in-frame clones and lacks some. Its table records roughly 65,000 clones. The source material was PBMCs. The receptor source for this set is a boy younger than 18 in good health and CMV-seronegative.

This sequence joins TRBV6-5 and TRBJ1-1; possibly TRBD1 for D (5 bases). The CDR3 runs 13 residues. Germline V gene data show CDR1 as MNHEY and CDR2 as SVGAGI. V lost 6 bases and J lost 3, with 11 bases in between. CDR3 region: CASSQSRDTEAFF. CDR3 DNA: TGTGCCAGCAGCCAGAGCAGGGACACTGAAGCTTTCTTT.

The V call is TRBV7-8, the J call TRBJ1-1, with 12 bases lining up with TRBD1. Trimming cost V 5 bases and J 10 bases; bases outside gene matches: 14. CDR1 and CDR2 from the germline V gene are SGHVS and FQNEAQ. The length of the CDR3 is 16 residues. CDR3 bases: TGTGCCAGCAGCCCCCCCGCGGGGACAGGGGGCCGGCGAGCTTTCTTT. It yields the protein CASSPPAGTGGRRAFF.

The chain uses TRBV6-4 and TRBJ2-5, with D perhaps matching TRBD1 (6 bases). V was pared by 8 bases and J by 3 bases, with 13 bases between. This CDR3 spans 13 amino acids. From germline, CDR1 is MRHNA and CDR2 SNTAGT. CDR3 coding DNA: TGTGCCAGCCAAGGCGCAGGGGAAGAGACCCAGTACTTC. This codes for CASQGAGEETQYF.